A selection of T cell receptor beta chains follows, all from one sample in a study of blood T cell repertoires in COVID-19. Libraries were prepared by immunoSEQ multiplex PCR; TCRdb keeps only in-frame clonotypes and omits some of them. The profile covers about 130,000 clones, with 85% appearing a single time and 25% to 30% taken by the ten largest. Sample: peripheral blood. The receptors were sampled from an elderly woman with acute or convalescent COVID-19. The CDR3 runs from the conserved cysteine through the conserved F or W. D genes are given only for firm matches. Size values are once, few and many counts, or a class for expanded clones, and some rows have none.

j_gene: TRBJ2-5; abundance: NA; d_gene: NA; v_gene: TRBV9; CDR3nt: TGTGCCAGCAGCGTTATGGCGGGGGCGATACAAGAGACCCAGTACTTC; CDR3aa: CASSVMAGAIQETQYF
j_gene: TRBJ1-1; abundance: NA; d_gene: NA; v_gene: TRBV19; CDR3nt: TGTGCCAGTAGTATAGACGGACTCACGGGGACTGAAGCTTTCTTT; CDR3aa: CASSIDGLTGTEAFF
j_gene: TRBJ2-2; abundance: NA; d_gene: NA; v_gene: TRBV5-1; CDR3nt: TGCGCCAGCAGCTCCAGGGCAAGTCGGTTGACGTATGGGACCGGGGAGCTGTTTTTT; CDR3aa: CASSSRASRLTYGTGELFF
j_gene: TRBJ1-4; abundance: NA; d_gene: NA; v_gene: TRBV4-3; CDR3nt: TGCGCCAGCAGCCCCCAACCGGGTTCGGGTGAAAAACTGTTTTTT; CDR3aa: CASSPQPGSGEKLFF
j_gene: TRBJ1-5; abundance: NA; d_gene: NA; v_gene: TRBV12-3/TRBV12-4; CDR3nt: TGTGCCAGCAGTTTCGGAGATTTTCAGCCCCAGCATTTT; CDR3aa: CASSFGDFQPQHF
j_gene: TRBJ1-6; abundance: once; d_gene: NA; v_gene: TRBV5-1; CDR3nt: TGCGCCAGCAGCTTGTTGAGGGGGTCCGATTCACCCCTCCACTTT; CDR3aa: CASSLLRGSDSPLHF
j_gene: TRBJ2-7; abundance: NA; d_gene: TRBD1; v_gene: TRBV7-6; CDR3nt: TGTGCCAGCAGCCTCGGGACAGGGGAGTACGAGCAGTACTTC; CDR3aa: CASSLGTGEYEQYF
j_gene: TRBJ1-5; abundance: once; d_gene: NA; v_gene: TRBV6-5; CDR3nt: TGTGCCAGCAGTTACTCCGCAGGGCCAGGTCAGCCCCAGCATTTT; CDR3aa: CASSYSAGPGQPQHF
j_gene: TRBJ1-6; abundance: NA; d_gene: TRBD1; v_gene: TRBV6-6; CDR3nt: TGTGCCAGCAGTTACCTCCGGGACAGAGATTCACCCCTCCACTTT; CDR3aa: CASSYLRDRDSPLHF
j_gene: TRBJ1-6; abundance: NA; d_gene: TRBD1; v_gene: TRBV7-2; CDR3nt: TGTGCCAGCAGCTTAGGGTCAGGGGGCCTGAATTCACCCCTCCACTTT; CDR3aa: CASSLGSGGLNSPLHF
j_gene: TRBJ2-3; abundance: NA; d_gene: NA; v_gene: TRBV2; CDR3nt: TGTGCCAGCAGTCCCCCCGGGACTGTAAATACGCAGTATTTT; CDR3aa: CASSPPGTVNTQYF
j_gene: TRBJ2-1; abundance: NA; d_gene: NA; v_gene: TRBV7-9; CDR3nt: TGTGCCAGCAGCTTAGGCCGGTACAATGAGCAGTTCTTC; CDR3aa: CASSLGRYNEQFF
j_gene: TRBJ1-3; abundance: NA; d_gene: NA; v_gene: TRBV18; CDR3nt: TGTGCCAGCTCCCCCACCACCGGGGGAAACACCATATATTTT; CDR3aa: CASSPTTGGNTIYF
j_gene: TRBJ2-1; abundance: NA; d_gene: TRBD2; v_gene: TRBV19; CDR3nt: TGTGCCAGCCGGGTAGCGGGGGGGCCTAGGAATGAGCAGTTCTTC; CDR3aa: CASRVAGGPRNEQFF
j_gene: TRBJ1-2; abundance: NA; d_gene: TRBD1; v_gene: TRBV6-6; CDR3nt: TGTGCCAGCACCGGGACAGGGCGTGGCTACACCTTC; CDR3aa: CASTGTGRGYTF
j_gene: TRBJ2-5; abundance: NA; d_gene: NA; v_gene: TRBV5-1; CDR3nt: TGCGCCAGCAGCTTGGTCCGTGGGGGGACAGAGACCCAGTACTTC; CDR3aa: CASSLVRGGTETQYF
j_gene: TRBJ1-2; abundance: NA; d_gene: TRBD1; v_gene: TRBV3-1/TRBV3-2; CDR3nt: TGTGCCAGCAGCTCTGGAAACAGGGGCTATGGCTACACCTTC; CDR3aa: CASSSGNRGYGYTF
j_gene: TRBJ2-1; abundance: NA; d_gene: NA; v_gene: TRBV27; CDR3nt: TGTGCCAGCAGCGTTAAACCGGGACTTTACAATGAGCAGTTCTTC; CDR3aa: CASSVKPGLYNEQFF